The source of this T cell receptor beta chain is a study of T cells in Graves' hyperthyroidism and ophthalmopathy. About the study: Staff took peripheral blood when the initial diagnosis was made, before any treatment began.

In its sample, this clonotype was seen many times. The CDR3 regions of TCR beta were amplified from RNA transcripts. The TCR CDR3 first-round RT-PCR relied on the HTBI primer set. TCRdb reanalysed the multiplex PCR reads using MiXCR and keeps one entry per CDR3 protein. The data show about 420,000 distinct CDR3 sequences, approximately 14% seen once. This CDR3 contains 14 residues. Germline CDR1 is SEHNR and CDR2 is FQNEAQ (reference sequence). The ends were cut back, 2 bases at V and 3 bases at J, with 11 bases in the middle. Among the patients, aged 18 to 65, hyperthyroidism was newly diagnosed and had lasted under 2 months.

Specimen: blood. The V call is TRBV7-9, the J call TRBJ2-7, with D possibly TRBD2 on 6 matching bases. This receptor was identified in a woman aged 18 to 35 with Graves' hyperthyroidism. CDR3 loop: CASSLIGSVYEQYF. Here the CDR3 DNA reads TGTGCCAGCAGCTTAATCGGGAGTGTCTACGAGCAGTACTTC.